This T cell receptor beta chain was sequenced for a study of blood T cell repertoires in COVID-19. Background on the study: The study drew acute and convalescent COVID-19 samples from the United States, Italy and Spain. T cells, B-cell-depleted T cells, or PBMCs supplied cDNA or gDNA.

Original processing methods: Reference gene primer amplification in the assay estimated nucleated cell counts. The data were produced by immunoSEQ multiplex PCR, yet TCRdb's version contains in-frame clones alone and is incomplete. D and trimming were read from the DNA, whereas the V and J calls and clone size are those reported in that table. The sample yields over 90,000 clones, around nine tenths seen once. The sequenced sample consisted of peripheral blood. This sequence originates from a man aged 45-65 years in a cohort sampled during active COVID-19.

The CDR3 sequence is CATSDIRGQGDYNEQFF. The DNA of the CDR3 is TGTGCCACCAGTGACATAAGGGGACAGGGTGACTACAATGAGCAGTTCTTC. The chain employs TRBV24-1 and TRBJ2-1; 9 bases align to TRBD1. This CDR3 has 17 amino acids. Germline lookup yields CDR1 KGHDR and CDR2 SFDVKD. V lost 4 bases and J lost 3; bases outside the gene matches: 9.